The clone carrying this T cell receptor (beta chain) was seen only a few times. This CDR3 has 20 amino acids. With 4 bases clipped from V and 3 bases from J, the junction kept 15 bases outside the gene matches. Germline lookup yields CDR1 SGHRS and CDR2 YFSETQ. The sample belongs to a study of shared clonotypes between healthy human individuals. Method: immunoSEQ multiplex PCR; TCRdb's copy keeps in-frame clones and lacks some. The profile covers about 100,000 clones, with over 40% appearing a single time and about 15% taken by the ten largest. The specimen was PBMCs. This rearrangement joins TRBV5-1 to TRBJ2-1; the match to TRBD2 covers 14 bases. The sequence was obtained from a woman aged 40 to 50 in good health. Some clones in this sample may be carry-over from other donors' samples. DNA of the CDR3: TGCGCCAGCAGCGACAAGAGACCGGGACTAGCGGGAGTCATCTACAATGAGCAGTTCTTC. This sequence encodes CASSDKRPGLAGVIYNEQFF.